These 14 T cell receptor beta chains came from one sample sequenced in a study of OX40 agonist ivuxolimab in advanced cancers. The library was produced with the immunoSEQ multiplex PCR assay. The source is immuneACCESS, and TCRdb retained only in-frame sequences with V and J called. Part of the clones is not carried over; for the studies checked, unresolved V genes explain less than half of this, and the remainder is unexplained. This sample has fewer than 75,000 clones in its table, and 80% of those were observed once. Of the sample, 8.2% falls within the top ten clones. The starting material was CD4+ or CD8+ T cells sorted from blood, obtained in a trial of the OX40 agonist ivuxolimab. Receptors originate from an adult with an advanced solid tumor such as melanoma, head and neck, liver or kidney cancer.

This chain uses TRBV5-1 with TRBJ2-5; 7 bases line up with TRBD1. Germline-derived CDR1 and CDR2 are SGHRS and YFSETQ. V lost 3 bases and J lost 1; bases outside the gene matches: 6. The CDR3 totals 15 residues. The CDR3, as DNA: TGCGCCAGCAGCTCGACAGGGAACTCCCAAGAGACCCAGTACTTC. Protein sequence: CASSSTGNSQETQYF.

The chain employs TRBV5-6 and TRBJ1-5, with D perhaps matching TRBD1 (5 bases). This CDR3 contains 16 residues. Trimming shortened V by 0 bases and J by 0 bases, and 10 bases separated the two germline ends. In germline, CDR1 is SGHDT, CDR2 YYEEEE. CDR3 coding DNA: TGTGCCAGCAGCTTGGCCATCGGGGCTAGCAATCAGCCCCAGCATTTT. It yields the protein CASSLAIGASNQPQHF.

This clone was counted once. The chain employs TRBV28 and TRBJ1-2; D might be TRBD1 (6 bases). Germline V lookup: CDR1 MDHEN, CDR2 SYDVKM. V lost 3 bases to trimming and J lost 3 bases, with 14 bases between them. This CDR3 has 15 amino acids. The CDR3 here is CASSFPGRGHYGYTF. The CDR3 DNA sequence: TGTGCCAGCAGTTTTCCCGGACGGGGGCACTATGGCTACACCTTC.

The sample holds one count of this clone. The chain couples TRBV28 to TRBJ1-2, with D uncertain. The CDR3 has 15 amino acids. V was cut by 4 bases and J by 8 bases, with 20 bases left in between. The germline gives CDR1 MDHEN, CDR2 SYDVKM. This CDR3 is CASSSPPGLRQGYTF. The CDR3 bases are TGTGCCAGCAGTTCCCCTCCAGGATTACGGCAAGGCTACACCTTC.

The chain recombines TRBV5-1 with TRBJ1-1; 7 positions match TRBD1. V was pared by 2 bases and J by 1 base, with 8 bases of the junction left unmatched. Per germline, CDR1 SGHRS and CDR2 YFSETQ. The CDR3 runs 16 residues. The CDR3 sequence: CASSFLTGTSNTEAFF. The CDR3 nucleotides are TGCGCCAGCAGCTTCCTGACAGGGACCTCGAACACTGAAGCTTTCTTT.

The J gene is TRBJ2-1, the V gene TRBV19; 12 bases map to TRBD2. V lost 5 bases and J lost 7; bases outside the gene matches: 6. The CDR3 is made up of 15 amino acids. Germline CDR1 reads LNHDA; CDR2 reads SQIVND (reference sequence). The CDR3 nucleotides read TGTGCCAGTAGTTTCGGACTAGCGGGGCGGAATGAGCAGTTCTTC. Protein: CASSFGLAGRNEQFF.

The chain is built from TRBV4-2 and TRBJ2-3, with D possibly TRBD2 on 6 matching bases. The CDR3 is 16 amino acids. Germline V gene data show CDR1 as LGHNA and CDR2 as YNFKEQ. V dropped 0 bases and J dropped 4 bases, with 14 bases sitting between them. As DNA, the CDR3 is TGTGCCAGCAGCCAAGATGACGCCCGGAGGGCAGATACGCAGTATTTT. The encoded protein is CASSQDDARRADTQYF.

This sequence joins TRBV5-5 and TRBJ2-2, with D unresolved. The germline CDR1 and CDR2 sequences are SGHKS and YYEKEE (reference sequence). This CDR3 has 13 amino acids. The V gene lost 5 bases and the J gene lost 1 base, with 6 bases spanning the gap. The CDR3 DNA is TGTGCCAGCAGGAGAAGGAACACCGGGGAGCTGTTTTTT. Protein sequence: CASRRRNTGELFF.

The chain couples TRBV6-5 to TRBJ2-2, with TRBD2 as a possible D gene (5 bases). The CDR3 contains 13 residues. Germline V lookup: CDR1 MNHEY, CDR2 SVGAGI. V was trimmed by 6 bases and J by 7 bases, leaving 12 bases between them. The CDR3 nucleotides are TGTGCCAGCAGGAAATACGAGGGCGGGGAGCTGTTTTTT. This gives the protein CASRKYEGGELFF.

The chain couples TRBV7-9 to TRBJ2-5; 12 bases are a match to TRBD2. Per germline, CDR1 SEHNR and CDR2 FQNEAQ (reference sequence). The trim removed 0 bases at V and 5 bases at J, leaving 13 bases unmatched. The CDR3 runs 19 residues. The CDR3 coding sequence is TGTGCCAGCAGCTTAGCGAAACTAGCGGGGGGCCCGCGACGGGAGACCCAGTACTTC. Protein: CASSLAKLAGGPRRETQYF.

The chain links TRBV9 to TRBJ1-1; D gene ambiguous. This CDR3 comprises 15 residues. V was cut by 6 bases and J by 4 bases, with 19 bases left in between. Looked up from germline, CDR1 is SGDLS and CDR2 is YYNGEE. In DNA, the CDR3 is TGTGCCAGCACCCTGATGACTTCGAGGGTCACTGAAGCTTTCTTT. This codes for CASTLMTSRVTEAFF.

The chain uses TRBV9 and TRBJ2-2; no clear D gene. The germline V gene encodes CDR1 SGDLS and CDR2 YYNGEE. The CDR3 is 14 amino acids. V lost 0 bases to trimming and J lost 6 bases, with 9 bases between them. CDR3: CASSVENSPGELFF. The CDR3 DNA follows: TGTGCCAGCAGCGTAGAAAACAGTCCCGGGGAGCTGTTTTTT.

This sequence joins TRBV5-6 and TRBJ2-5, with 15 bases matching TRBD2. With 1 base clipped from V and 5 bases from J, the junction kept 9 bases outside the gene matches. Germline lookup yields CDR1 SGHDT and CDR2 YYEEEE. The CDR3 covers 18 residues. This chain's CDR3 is CASSLPGLAGGMGETQYF. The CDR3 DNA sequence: TGTGCCAGCAGCTTGCCGGGACTAGCGGGAGGAATGGGTGAGACCCAGTACTTC. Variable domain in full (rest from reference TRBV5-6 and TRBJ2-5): DAGVTQSPTHLIKTRGQQVTLRCSPKSGHDTVSWYQQALGQGPQFIFQYYEEEERQRGNFPDRFSGHQFPNYSSELNVNALLLGDSALYLCASSLPGLAGGMGETQYFGPGTRLLVL.

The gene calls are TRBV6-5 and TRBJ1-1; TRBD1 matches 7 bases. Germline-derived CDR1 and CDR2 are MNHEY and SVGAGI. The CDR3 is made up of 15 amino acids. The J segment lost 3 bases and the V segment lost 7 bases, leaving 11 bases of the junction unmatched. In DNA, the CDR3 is TGTGCCAGCATGGGAGGGGGCGCTGGGGACACTGAAGCTTTCTTT. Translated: CASMGGGAGDTEAFF.